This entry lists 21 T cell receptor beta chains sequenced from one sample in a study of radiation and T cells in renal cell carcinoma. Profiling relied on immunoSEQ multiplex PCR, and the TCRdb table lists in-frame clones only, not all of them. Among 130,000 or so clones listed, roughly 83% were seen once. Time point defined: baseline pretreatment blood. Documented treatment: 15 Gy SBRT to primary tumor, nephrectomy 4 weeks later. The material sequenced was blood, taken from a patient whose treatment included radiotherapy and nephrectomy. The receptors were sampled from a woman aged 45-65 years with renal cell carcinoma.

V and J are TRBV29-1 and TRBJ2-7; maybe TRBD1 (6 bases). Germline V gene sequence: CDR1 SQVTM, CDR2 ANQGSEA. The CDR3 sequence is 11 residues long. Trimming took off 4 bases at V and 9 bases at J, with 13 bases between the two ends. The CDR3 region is CSVGMGTSQYF. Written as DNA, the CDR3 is TGCAGCGTTGGAATGGGGACATCGCAGTACTTC.

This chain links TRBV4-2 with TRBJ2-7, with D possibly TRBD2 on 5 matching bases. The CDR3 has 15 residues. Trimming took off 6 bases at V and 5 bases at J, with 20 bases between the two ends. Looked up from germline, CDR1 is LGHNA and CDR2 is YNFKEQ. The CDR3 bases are TGTGCCAGCAGGGATCTCGGGGATGGCAGAAACGAGCAGTACTTC. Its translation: CASRDLGDGRNEQYF.

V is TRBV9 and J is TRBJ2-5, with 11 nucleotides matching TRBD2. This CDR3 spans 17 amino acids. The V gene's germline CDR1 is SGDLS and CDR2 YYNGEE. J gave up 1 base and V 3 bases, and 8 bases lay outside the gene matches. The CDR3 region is CASSARSGLAVQETQYF. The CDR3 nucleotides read TGTGCCAGCAGCGCGAGATCGGGACTAGCGGTCCAAGAGACCCAGTACTTC.

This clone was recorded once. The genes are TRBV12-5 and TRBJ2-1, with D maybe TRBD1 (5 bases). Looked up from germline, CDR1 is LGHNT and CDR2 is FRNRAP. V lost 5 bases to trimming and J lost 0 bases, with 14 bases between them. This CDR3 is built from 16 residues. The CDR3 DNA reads TGTGCTAGTGGTCCTGATGAGACAGACTCCTACAATGAGCAGTTCTTC. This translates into CASGPDETDSYNEQFF.

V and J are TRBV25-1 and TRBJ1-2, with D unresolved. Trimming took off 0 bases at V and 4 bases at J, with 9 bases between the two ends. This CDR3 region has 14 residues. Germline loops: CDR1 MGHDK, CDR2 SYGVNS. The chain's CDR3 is CASSEYGRPYGYTF. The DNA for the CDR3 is TGTGCCAGCAGTGAATATGGAAGACCCTATGGCTACACCTTC.

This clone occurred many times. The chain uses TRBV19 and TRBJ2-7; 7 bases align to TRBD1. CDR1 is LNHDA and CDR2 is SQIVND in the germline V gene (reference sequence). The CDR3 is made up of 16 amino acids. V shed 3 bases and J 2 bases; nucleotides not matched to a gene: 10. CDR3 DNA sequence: TGTGCCAGTAGTATGGATCTGGGACAGCAAACCTACGAGCAGTACTTC. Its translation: CASSMDLGQQTYEQYF.

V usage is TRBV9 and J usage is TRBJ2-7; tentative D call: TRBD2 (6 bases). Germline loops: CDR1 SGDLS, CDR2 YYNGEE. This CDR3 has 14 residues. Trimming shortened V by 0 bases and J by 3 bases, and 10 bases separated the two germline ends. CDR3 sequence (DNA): TGTGCCAGCAGCGTAGCTGAGACTAGCTACGAGCAGTACTTC. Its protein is CASSVAETSYEQYF.

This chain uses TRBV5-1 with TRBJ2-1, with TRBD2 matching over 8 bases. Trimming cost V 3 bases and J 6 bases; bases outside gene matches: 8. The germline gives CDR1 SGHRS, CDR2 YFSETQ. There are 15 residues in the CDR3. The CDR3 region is CASSWGGGTPNEQFF. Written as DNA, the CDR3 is TGCGCCAGCAGCTGGGGCGGGGGGACACCCAATGAGCAGTTCTTC.

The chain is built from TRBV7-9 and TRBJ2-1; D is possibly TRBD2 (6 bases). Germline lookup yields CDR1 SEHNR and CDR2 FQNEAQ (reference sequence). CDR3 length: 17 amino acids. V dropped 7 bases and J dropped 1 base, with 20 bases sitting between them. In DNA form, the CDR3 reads TGTGCCAGCACCTTTACCGCGATGGGGGGTTCCTACAATGAGCAGTTCTTC. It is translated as CASTFTAMGGSYNEQFF.

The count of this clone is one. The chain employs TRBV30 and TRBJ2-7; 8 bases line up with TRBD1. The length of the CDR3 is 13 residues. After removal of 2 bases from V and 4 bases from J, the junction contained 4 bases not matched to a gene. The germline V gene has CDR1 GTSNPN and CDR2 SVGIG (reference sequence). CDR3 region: CAWSLRTGYEQYF. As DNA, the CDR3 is TGTGCCTGGAGTCTCAGGACAGGGTACGAGCAGTACTTC.

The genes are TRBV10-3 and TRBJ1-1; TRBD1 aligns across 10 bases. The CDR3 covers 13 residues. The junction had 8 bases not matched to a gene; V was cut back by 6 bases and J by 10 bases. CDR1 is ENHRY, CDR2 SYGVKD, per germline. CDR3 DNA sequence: TGTGCCATCAGAAACGGACAGGGGGAAGGAGCTTTCTTT. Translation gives CAIRNGQGEGAFF.

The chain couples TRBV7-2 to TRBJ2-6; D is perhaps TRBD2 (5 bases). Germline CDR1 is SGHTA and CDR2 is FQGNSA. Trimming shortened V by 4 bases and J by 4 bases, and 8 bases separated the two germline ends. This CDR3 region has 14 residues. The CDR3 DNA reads TGTGCCAGCAGCTCGGGGTCCGGGGCCAACGTCCTGACTTTC. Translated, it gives CASSSGSGANVLTF.

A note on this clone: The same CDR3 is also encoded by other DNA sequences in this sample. CDR3 sequence (DNA): TGTGCCAGCAGTTCCGGGACAGGGACCTACGAGCAGTACTTC. Translated, it gives CASSSGTGTYEQYF. The chain couples TRBV7-9 to TRBJ2-7; 9 bases match TRBD1. This CDR3 is built from 14 residues. V lost 6 bases and J lost 2; bases outside the gene matches: 5. Germline CDR1 and CDR2: SEHNR and FQNEAQ (reference sequence). Using reference TRBV7-9 and TRBJ2-7 for the parts outside the CDR3, the full variable domain is DTGVSQNPRHKITKRGQNVTFRCDPISEHNRLYWYRQTLGQGPEFLTYFQNEAQLEKSRLLSDRFSAERPKGSFSTLEIQRTEQGDSAMYLCASSSGTGTYEQYFGPGTRLTVT.

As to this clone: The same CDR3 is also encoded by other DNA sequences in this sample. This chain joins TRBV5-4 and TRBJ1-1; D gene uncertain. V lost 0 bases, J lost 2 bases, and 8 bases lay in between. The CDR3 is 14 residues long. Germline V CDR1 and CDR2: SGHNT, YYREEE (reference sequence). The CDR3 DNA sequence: TGTGCCAGCAGCTTGGGTGGGGTTAACACTGAAGCTTTCTTT. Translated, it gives CASSLGGVNTEAFF. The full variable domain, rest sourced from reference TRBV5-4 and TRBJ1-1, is ETGVTQSPTHLIKTRGQQVTLRCSSQSGHNTVSWYQQALGQGPQFIFQYYREEENGRGNFPPRFSGLQFPNYSSELNVNALELDDSALYLCASSLGGVNTEAFFGQGTRLTVV.

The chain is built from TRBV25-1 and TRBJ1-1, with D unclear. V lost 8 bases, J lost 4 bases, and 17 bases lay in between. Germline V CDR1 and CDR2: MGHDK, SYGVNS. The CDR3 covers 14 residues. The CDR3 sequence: CASQSEGVGTEAFF. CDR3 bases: TGTGCCAGCCAATCGGAGGGTGTGGGCACTGAAGCTTTCTTT.

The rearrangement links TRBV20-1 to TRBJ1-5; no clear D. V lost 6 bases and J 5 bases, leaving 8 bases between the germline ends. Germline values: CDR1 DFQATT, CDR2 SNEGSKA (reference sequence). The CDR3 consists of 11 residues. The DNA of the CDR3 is TGCAGTGCACCCGGGGATCAGCCCCAGCATTTT. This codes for CSAPGDQPQHF.

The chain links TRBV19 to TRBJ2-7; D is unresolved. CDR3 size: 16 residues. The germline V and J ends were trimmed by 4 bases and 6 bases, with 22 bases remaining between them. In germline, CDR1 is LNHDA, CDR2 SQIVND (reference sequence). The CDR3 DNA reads TGTGCCAGTAGTACACCTACCGGCCTCGGACCCGCCGAGCAGTACTTC. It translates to CASSTPTGLGPAEQYF.

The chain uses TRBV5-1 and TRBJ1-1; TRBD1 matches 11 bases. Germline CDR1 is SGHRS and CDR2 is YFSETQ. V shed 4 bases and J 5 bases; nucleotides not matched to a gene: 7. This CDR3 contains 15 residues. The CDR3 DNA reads TGCGCCAGCAGCCTGGACAGGGGGCGAAATACTGAAGCTTTCTTT. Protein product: CASSLDRGRNTEAFF.

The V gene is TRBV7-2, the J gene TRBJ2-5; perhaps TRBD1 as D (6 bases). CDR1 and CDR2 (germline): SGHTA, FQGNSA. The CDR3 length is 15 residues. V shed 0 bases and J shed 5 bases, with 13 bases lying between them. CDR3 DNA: TGTGCCAGCAGCTTAGCGGGTGACAGGAGGGAGACCCAGTACTTC. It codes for CASSLAGDRRETQYF.

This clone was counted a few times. The CDR3 sequence: CASSLTDTQYF. The CDR3 DNA follows: TGTGCCAGCAGCTTAACAGATACGCAGTATTTT. V gene TRBV5-6 combines with J gene TRBJ2-3; D is uncertain. Trimming left V 2 bases short and J 3 bases short, with 1 base between. Germline values: CDR1 SGHDT, CDR2 YYEEEE. The CDR3 runs to 11 residues.

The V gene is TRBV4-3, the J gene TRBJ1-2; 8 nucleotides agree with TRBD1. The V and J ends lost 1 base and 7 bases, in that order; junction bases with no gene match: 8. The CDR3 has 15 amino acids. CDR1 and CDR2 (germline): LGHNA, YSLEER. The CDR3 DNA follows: TGCGCCAGCAGCCAAGTAGACAGGGGAAACCTTGGCTACACCTTC. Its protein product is CASSQVDRGNLGYTF.